This T cell receptor (beta chain) was sequenced for a study of blood T cell repertoires in COVID-19. Sequencing was performed with immunoSEQ multiplex PCR; in TCRdb, only in-frame clones are kept and a portion is missing. Seen here are under 70,000 clones, around 89% observed once, and the top ten hold 10%. The germline V and J ends were trimmed by 7 bases and 4 bases, with 7 bases remaining between them. The CDR3 is made up of 11 amino acids. Germline CDR1 and CDR2: SGDLS and YYNGEE. This receptor was obtained from a woman in her forties who had recovered from COVID-19. The specimen was PBMCs or T cells enriched from blood (not recorded which). V is TRBV9 and J is TRBJ2-3, with D possibly matching TRBD1 (6 bases). The chain's CDR3 is CASEGADTQYF. In nucleotides, the CDR3 is TGTGCCAGCGAGGGGGCAGATACGCAGTATTTT.